This TCR beta chain originates from a study of blood T cell repertoires in COVID-19. Turning to the study itself: Acute and convalescent COVID-19 samples came from the United States, Italy and Spain.

Participants came from 20 to 25 US areas, aged about 18 to 89 years. Before being deemed recovered, Cohort 3 donors had two negative PCRs, clearance, or symptom resolution. CDR1 and CDR2 from the germline V gene are MGHRA and YSYEKL. This CDR3 spans 15 amino acids. The ends lost 4 bases at V and 4 bases at J; junction bases unmatched: 8. As handled by the study authors: Cell counts per sample came from amplifying reference gene primers. Clones were read by immunoSEQ multiplex PCR, and TCRdb kept only the in-frame ones, dropping some. For V, J and clone size, that table is used; D and trimming come from the DNA. The table records about 240,000 clones, 85% to 90% of them present only once.

The sequenced material came from PBMCs or T cells enriched from blood (not recorded which). V and J are TRBV4-1 and TRBJ1-1, with TRBD1 matching over 8 bases. The clonotype was recovered from a woman younger than 45 who had recovered from COVID-19. CDR3 sequence (DNA): TGCGCCAGCAGCCTAAGGGCAGGGGGCCTCACTGAAGCTTTCTTT. It translates to CASSLRAGGLTEAFF.